The next 7 T cell receptor beta chains were all read from a single sample in a study of blood T cell repertoires in COVID-19. Data came from immunoSEQ multiplex PCR; TCRdb stores just in-frame clones and leaves some out. The sample consists of some 60,000 clones, approximately 78% of them appearing once. Material: peripheral blood. The source of these receptors is a human donor in a cohort sampled during active COVID-19.

The chain joins TRBV29-1 to TRBJ2-5; D perhaps matches TRBD1 (6 bases). CDR1 is SQVTM and CDR2 is ANQGSEA in the germline V gene. The CDR3 loop spans 12 amino acids. V shed 5 bases and J shed 5 bases, with 12 bases lying between them. CDR3 nucleotides: TGCAGCGTTCTCAGGGGTGGGGAGACCCAGTACTTC. This encodes CSVLRGGETQYF.

The V call is TRBV7-9, the J call TRBJ1-1, with D maybe TRBD1 (6 bases). Trimming pared 0 bases from V and 6 bases from J, leaving 17 bases between. CDR1 is SEHNR, CDR2 FQNEAQ, per germline (reference sequence). The CDR3 has 16 residues. CDR3 region: CASSLAPFWTVAEAFF. The CDR3, as DNA: TGTGCCAGCAGCTTAGCCCCGTTCTGGACAGTTGCTGAAGCTTTCTTT. Looking up the rest from reference TRBV7-9 and TRBJ1-1 gives the full variable domain: DTGVSQNPRHKITKRGQNVTFRCDPISEHNRLYWYRQTLGQGPEFLTYFQNEAQLEKSRLLSDRFSAERPKGSFSTLEIQRTEQGDSAMYLCASSLAPFWTVAEAFFGQGTRLTVV.

This clone is a singleton in its sample. The genes are TRBV27 and TRBJ1-5; D is unclear. From germline, CDR1 is MNHEY and CDR2 SMNVEV (reference sequence). The CDR3 loop spans 17 amino acids. The V end lost 2 bases, the J end lost 0 bases, and 14 bases lay between the germline ends. The CDR3 is CASSLRSDYNSNQPQHF. The CDR3 DNA reads as TGTGCCAGCAGTTTAAGGTCAGACTACAATAGCAATCAGCCCCAGCATTTT.

The V gene is TRBV11-2, the J gene TRBJ2-5; 8 nucleotides line up with TRBD2. Trimming cost V 0 bases and J 5 bases; bases outside gene matches: 5. Per germline, CDR1 SGHAT and CDR2 FQNNGV. This CDR3 comprises 15 residues. This chain's CDR3 is CASSLEAGGGETQYF. In DNA form, the CDR3 reads TGTGCCAGCAGCTTAGAGGCAGGCGGGGGGGAGACCCAGTACTTC.

The genes are TRBV7-9 and TRBJ1-5, with a weak D call TRBD1 (5 bases). The CDR3 is 17 amino acids. V was cut by 1 base and J by 5 bases, with 18 bases left in between. The germline gives CDR1 SEHNR, CDR2 FQNEAQ (reference sequence). In DNA form, the CDR3 reads TGTGCCAGCAGCTTAGATCGGGTCGGCAGGGCTTATCAGCCCCAGCATTTT. Encoded protein: CASSLDRVGRAYQPQHF.

The V gene is TRBV5-4, the J gene TRBJ1-2; the D gene is possibly TRBD1 (5 bases). Trimming took 0 bases from V and 4 from J, leaving 28 bases between them. Per the germline V gene, CDR1 is SGHNT and CDR2 is YYREEE (reference sequence). This CDR3 has 20 residues. The CDR3 spells CASSLGPTRVGATIPYGYTF. The CDR3 DNA follows: TGTGCCAGCAGCTTGGGCCCTACCCGGGTAGGGGCTACGATTCCCTATGGCTACACCTTC.

J is TRBJ1-6 and V is TRBV9; 7 bases are shared with TRBD1. V lost 4 bases to trimming and J lost 8 bases; unmatched junction nucleotides: 6. Germline V gene lookup returns CDR1 SGDLS and CDR2 YYNGEE. The CDR3 length is 14 residues. In DNA form, the CDR3 reads TGTGCCAGCAGCCTCGACAGGGCGCATTCACCCCTCCACTTT. This translates into CASSLDRAHSPLHF.